This T cell receptor (beta chain) was found in a study of control samples from healthy donors and cancer patients (dated by TCRdb to about 2020). In the case of this clone: The antigen it binds to is not known. No much larger clone exists at a distance of one base, and base qualities are not known.

Receptor libraries were prepared by the immunoSEQ multiplex PCR assay. What TCRdb holds here is the immuneACCESS table cut down to in-frame rearrangements. Part of the clones is not present; checked against another copy, under half of the missing clones reflect an unresolved V gene, and the others are unexplained. This sample holds some 110,000 clones; approximately 90% were observed only once. The leading ten clones occupy around 1.1% of the sample. Trimming removed 3 bases from V and 8 bases from J, leaving 11 bases between the germline ends. Spanning cysteine to phenylalanine, the CDR3 consists of 13 amino acids. Only CDR3 DNA remains: 39 bases, in frame from the first base.

The clonotype comes from a woman aged 50 to 60 with colorectal cancer. Sequencing was done on a sample of PBMCs. The V and J genes are TRBV12-3 or TRBV12-4 and TRBJ2-1, and the D gene may be TRBD1, 5 bases matching. DNA sequence: TGTGCCAGCAGTTTTGGGGCAAATCATGAGCAGTTCTTC. It is translated as CASSFGANHEQFF.